This record concerns one TCR beta chain sequence. The antigen remains unidentified. TCRdb keeps only in-frame clones here, not all; method: immunoSEQ multiplex PCR. The data show tens of thousands of clones, with approximately 90% seen just once and roughly 2.1% held by the top ten. These data belong to a study of cytomegalovirus exposure and HLA in healthy donors. Study at large: In a later analysis, the roughly 130 validation repertoires were reported to have used the same platform as the approximately 700 first-cohort repertoires. Study-wide findings and caveats: Cytomegalovirus status, reportedly, was diagnosed with high specificity and sensitivity by the classifier. Usually a TCR sequence was rare, but some public TCRs were found in many donors.

V was trimmed by 4 bases and J by 4 bases, leaving 10 bases between them. Germline-derived CDR1 and CDR2 are MNHNS and SASEGT. The CDR3 is 13 residues long. V and J are TRBV6-1 and TRBJ1-1; D gene ambiguous. Sequencing input: PBMCs. This sequence was found in a man younger than 45 in good health and CMV-seronegative. The DNA for the CDR3 is TGTGCCAGCAGTGCCCCATCCCCCACTGAAGCTTTCTTT. Translating gives CASSAPSPTEAFF.